This TCR beta chain was captured in a study of siplizumab effects on memory and regulatory T cells. As for this clone: What it binds is unknown.

General study points: Siplizumab led to significantly less abundant alloreactive sequences that could be traced back to unstimulated CD4+ memory cells. There appeared to be greater diversity in naive T cells than in memory cells, and naive T cells seemed major contributors to the alloresponse. Relative to controls at roughly 27%, mappable alloreactive CD4+ clones exhibited a mean Treg-derived proportion of approximately 70% with siplizumab.

The CDR3 has 14 amino acids. The ends were cut back, 2 bases at V and 7 bases at J, with 11 bases in the middle. Germline loops: CDR1 KGHSH, CDR2 LQKENI. Roughly 100,000 TCR templates underwent assay in every sample. Clones were sequenced by immunoSEQ multiplex PCR, and TCRdb holds only the in-frame ones, with some missing. The table shows about 52,000 clones, with around 97% occurring only once. The chain employs TRBV18 and TRBJ1-4, with a weak D call TRBD1 (5 bases). Sequencing was carried out using naive CD4+ T cells sorted from blood. This sequence was found in a human donor in good health. Here the CDR3 reads CASSPGTWGEKLFF. The CDR3 region has the DNA TGTGCCAGCTCACCAGGGACCTGGGGTGAAAAACTGTTTTTT.